This T cell receptor beta chain was identified during a study of T cells in Graves' hyperthyroidism and ophthalmopathy. With respect to this clonotype: Its antigen is as yet unknown. A much more abundant neighbour one base away suggests this may be a read error.

Whole-study results and caveats: A 13 V-J model separated ophthalmopathy from stable hyperthyroidism. Most thyroid clonotypes that were expanded above 0.001 also turned up in blood.

CDR3 length: 15 amino acids. V was clipped by 2 bases and J by 7 bases; unmatched bases: 6. TCR beta CDR3 region amplification was performed from RNA transcripts. An initial round of RT-PCR targeting the TCR CDR3 relied on the HTBI primer set. TCRdb ran MiXCR on the multiplex PCR reads and lists one entry per CDR3 protein. This table has about 400,000 distinct CDR3 sequences, about 16% appearing once. The sequencing input was blood. The sequence derives from a woman aged 25-40 years with Graves' hyperthyroidism. The chain joins TRBV12-3 or TRBV12-4 to TRBJ1-4; TRBD1 aligns across 8 bases. The CDR3 nucleotides are TGTGCCAGCAGTTTAATGACGACAGGGGCTGAAAAACTGTTTTTT. It specifies CASSLMTTGAEKLFF.